This T cell receptor (beta chain) came from a study of blood T cell repertoires in COVID-19. The repertoire was sequenced with immunoSEQ multiplex PCR; TCRdb's copy has only in-frame clones and lacks some. The data show hundreds of thousands of clones, 85% to 90% seen once. Germline values: CDR1 MNHNS, CDR2 SASEGT. Trimming removed 2 bases from V and 4 bases from J; junction bases left unmatched: 4. The CDR3 is 15 amino acids. The source material was peripheral blood. The source is a woman in her 40s who had recovered from COVID-19. V and J are TRBV6-1 and TRBJ1-5; 8 bases fit TRBD1. The CDR3 spells CASSEQGAGNQPQHF. In DNA form, the CDR3 reads TGTGCCAGCAGTGAACAGGGGGCGGGAAATCAGCCCCAGCATTTT.